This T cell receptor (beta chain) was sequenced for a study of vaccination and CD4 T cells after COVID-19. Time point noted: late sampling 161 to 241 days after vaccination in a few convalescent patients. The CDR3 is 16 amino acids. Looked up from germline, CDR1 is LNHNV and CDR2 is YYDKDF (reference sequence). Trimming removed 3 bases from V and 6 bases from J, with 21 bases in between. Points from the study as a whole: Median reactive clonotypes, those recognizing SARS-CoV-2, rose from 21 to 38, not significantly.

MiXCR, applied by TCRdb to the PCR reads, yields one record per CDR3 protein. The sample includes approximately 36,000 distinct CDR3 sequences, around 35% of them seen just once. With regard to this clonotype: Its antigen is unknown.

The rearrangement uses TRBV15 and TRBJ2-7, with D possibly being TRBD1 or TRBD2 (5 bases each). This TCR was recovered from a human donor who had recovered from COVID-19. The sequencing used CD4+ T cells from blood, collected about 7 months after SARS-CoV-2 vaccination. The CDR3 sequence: CATSRARWQGDSEQYF. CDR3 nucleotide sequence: TGTGCCACCAGCAGGGCAAGATGGCAGGGAGACAGCGAGCAGTACTTC.